These 9 T cell receptor beta chains share one sample of origin, sequenced in a study of cytomegalovirus exposure and HLA in healthy donors. Primers for the PCR totalled 60 Vbeta and 13 Jbeta. The assay was immunoSEQ multiplex PCR, and TCRdb's table has in-frame clones only and misses some. The sample carries 37,000 or so clones, roughly 80% recorded once. The sequenced sample consisted of PBMCs. These receptors were obtained from a woman in her forties in good health and CMV-seronegative.

V is TRBV25-1 and J is TRBJ1-1; TRBD1 matches 7 bases. Trimming took 3 bases from V and 7 from J; bases not matched to a gene: 5. CDR1 is MGHDK, CDR2 SYGVNS, per germline. The CDR3 has 13 amino acids. DNA of the CDR3: TGTGCCAGCAGTGAGACAGGGAGCAATGAAGCTTTCTTT. This gives the protein CASSETGSNEAFF.

This sequence joins TRBV5-1 and TRBJ2-5, with TRBD1 matching 8 bases. The CDR3 extends over 15 amino acids. J lost 4 bases, V lost 4 bases, and 9 bases had no gene match. From germline, CDR1 is SGHRS and CDR2 YFSETQ. CDR3 in amino acids: CASSGRTGTGETQYF. CDR3 coding DNA: TGCGCCAGCAGCGGAAGGACAGGGACGGGAGAGACCCAGTACTTC. Combining the CDR3 with reference TRBV5-1 and TRBJ2-5 gives the whole variable domain KAGVTQTPRYLIKTRGQQVTLSCSPISGHRSVSWYQQTPGQGLQFLFEYFSETQRNKGNFPGRFSGRQFSNSRSEMNVSTLELGDSALYLCASSGRTGTGETQYFGPGTRLLVL.

The V call is TRBV12-5, the J call TRBJ2-1; 15 bases agree with TRBD2. Germline values: CDR1 LGHNT, CDR2 FRNRAP. Germline trimming cut 4 bases from V and 9 bases from J; bases unmatched to any gene: 10. The CDR3 has 17 amino acids. For the CDR3, the DNA is TGTGCTAGTGGTTCCCCCGGGACTAGCGGGGGGTCATTTGAGCAGTTCTTC. Protein sequence: CASGSPGTSGGSFEQFF. Using reference TRBV12-5 and TRBJ2-1 for the parts outside the CDR3, the full variable domain is DARVTQTPRHKVTEMGQEVTMRCQPILGHNTVFWYRQTMMQGLELLAYFRNRAPLDDSGMPKDRFSAEMPDATLATLKIQPSEPRDSAVYFCASGSPGTSGGSFEQFFGPGTRLTVL.

This chain connects TRBV4-1 to TRBJ1-1; TRBD1 matches 8 bases. CDR1 and CDR2 from the germline V gene are MGHRA and YSYEKL. This CDR3 has 14 amino acids. V lost 4 bases to trimming and J lost 6 bases; unmatched junction nucleotides: 7. The CDR3: CASSRGQGGAEAFF. The CDR3 region has the DNA TGCGCCAGCAGCCGAGGACAGGGTGGCGCTGAAGCTTTCTTT.

This clone was seen more than once but under ten times. This chain joins TRBV6-1 and TRBJ1-1; weak D call: TRBD1 (5 bases). Germline V CDR1 and CDR2: MNHNS, SASEGT. The ends were cut back, 6 bases at V and 1 base at J, with 15 bases in the middle. The CDR3 consists of 15 residues. CDR3 in DNA: TGTGCCAGCAGCGCCTACCTAACAGGGAACACTGAAGCTTTCTTT. This encodes CASSAYLTGNTEAFF.

This chain connects TRBV9 to TRBJ2-2; TRBD2 might be the D (5 bases). Trimming cost V 3 bases and J 2 bases, with 11 bases left between them. CDR1 is SGDLS, CDR2 YYNGEE, per germline. CDR3 length equals 15 residues. The CDR3 DNA reads TGTGCCAGCAGCGCTGACGGGGTCAACACCGGGGAGCTGTTTTTT. It encodes CASSADGVNTGELFF.

This clone was counted a few times. This chain links TRBV7-9 with TRBJ2-7; no reliable D call. Deletions cut 5 bases from V and 3 bases from J, with 20 bases between. Germline assignment: CDR1 SEHNR and CDR2 FQNEAQ (reference sequence). The length of the CDR3 is 16 residues. The CDR3 coding sequence is TGTGCCAGCAGCCCTAACGCAGAGGCGTCCCACTACGAGCAGTACTTC. It yields the protein CASSPNAEASHYEQYF.

This clone was seen once. The chain couples TRBV6-6 to TRBJ2-3; 8 bases agree with TRBD2. The CDR3 loop spans 16 amino acids. Germline lookup yields CDR1 MNHNY and CDR2 SVGAGI (reference sequence). V was clipped by 2 bases and J by 2 bases; unmatched bases: 6. CDR3: CASSYGRGALTDTQYF. The CDR3 DNA reads as TGTGCCAGCAGTTACGGGCGGGGGGCCCTCACAGATACGCAGTATTTT.

This clone was picked up one time. V and J are TRBV7-2 and TRBJ2-1; 9 bases are shared with TRBD2. The V segment lost 6 bases and the J segment 2 bases; nucleotides outside the gene matches: 8. Germline CDR1 reads SGHTA; CDR2 reads FQGNSA. The CDR3 runs to 16 residues. The CDR3 region has the DNA TGTGCCAGCAGAACTAGCGGGTTTGGCACCTACAATGAGCAGTTCTTC. Translation: CASRTSGFGTYNEQFF.